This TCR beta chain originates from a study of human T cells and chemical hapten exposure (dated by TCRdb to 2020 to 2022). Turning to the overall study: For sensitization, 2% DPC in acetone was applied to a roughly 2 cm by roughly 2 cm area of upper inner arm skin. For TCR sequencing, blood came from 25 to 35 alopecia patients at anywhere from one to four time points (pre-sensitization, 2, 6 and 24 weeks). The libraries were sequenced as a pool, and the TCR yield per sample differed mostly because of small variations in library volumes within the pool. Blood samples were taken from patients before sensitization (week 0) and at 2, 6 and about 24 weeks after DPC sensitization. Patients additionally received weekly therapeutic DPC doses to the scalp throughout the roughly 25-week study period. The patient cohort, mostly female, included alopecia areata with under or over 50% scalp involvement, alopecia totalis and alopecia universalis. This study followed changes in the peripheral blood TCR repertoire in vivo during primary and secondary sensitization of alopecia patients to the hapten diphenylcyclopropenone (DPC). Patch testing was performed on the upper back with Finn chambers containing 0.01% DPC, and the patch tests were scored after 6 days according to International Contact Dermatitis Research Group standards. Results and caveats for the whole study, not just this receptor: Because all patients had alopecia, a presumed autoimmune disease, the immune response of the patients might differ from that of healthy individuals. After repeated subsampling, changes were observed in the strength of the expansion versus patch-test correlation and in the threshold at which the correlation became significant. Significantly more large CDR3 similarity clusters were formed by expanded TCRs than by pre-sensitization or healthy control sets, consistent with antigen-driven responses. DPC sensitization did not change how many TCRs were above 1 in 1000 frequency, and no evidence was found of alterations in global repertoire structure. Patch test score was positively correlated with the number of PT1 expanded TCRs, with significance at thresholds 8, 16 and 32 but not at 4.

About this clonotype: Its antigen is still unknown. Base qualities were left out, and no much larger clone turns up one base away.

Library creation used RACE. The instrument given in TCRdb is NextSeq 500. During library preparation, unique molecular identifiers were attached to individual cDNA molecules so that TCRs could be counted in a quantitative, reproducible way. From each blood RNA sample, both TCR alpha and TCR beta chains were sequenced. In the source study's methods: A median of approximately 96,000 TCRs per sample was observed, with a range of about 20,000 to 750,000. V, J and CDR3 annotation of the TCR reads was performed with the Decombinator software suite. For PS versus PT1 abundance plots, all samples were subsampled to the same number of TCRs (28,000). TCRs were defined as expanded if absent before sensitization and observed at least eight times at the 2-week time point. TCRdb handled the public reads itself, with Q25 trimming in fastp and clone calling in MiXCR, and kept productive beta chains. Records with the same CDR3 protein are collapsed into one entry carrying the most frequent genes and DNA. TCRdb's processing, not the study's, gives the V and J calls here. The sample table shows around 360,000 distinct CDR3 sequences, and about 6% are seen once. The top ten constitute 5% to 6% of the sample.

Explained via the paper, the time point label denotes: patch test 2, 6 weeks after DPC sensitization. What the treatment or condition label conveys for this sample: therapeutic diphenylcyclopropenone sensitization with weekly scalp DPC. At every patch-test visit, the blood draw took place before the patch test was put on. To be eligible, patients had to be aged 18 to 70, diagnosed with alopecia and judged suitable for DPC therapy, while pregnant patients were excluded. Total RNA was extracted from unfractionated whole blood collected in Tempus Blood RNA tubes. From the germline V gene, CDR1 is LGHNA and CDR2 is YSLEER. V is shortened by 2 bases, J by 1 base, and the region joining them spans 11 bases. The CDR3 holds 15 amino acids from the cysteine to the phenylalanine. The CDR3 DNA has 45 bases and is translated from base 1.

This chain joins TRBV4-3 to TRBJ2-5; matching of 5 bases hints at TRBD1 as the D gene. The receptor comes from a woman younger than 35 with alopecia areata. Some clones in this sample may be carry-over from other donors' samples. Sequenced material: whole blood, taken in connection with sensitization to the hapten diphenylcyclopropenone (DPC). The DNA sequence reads TGCGCCAGCAGCCAATACCTCGACAGCCAAGAGACCCAGTACTTC. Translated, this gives CASSQYLDSQETQYF.